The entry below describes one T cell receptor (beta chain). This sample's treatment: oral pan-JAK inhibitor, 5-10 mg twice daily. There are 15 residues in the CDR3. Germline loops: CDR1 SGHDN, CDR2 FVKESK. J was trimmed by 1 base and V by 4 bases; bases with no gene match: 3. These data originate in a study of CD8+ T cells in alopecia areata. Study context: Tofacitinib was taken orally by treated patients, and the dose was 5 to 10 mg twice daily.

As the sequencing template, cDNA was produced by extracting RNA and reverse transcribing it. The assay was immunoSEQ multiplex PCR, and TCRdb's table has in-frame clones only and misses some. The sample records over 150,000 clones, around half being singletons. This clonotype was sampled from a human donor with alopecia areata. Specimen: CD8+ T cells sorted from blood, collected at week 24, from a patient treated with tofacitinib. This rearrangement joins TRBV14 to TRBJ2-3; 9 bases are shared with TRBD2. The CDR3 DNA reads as TGTGCCAGCAGCCCCGAGCGGGGGGGCACAGATACGCAGTATTTT. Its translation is CASSPERGGTDTQYF. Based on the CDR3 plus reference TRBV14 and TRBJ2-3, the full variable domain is EAGVTQFPSHSVIEKGQTVTLRCDPISGHDNLYWYRRVMGKEIKFLLHFVKESKQDESGMPNNRFLAERTGGTYSTLKVQPAELEDSGVYFCASSPERGGTDTQYFGPGTRLTVL.